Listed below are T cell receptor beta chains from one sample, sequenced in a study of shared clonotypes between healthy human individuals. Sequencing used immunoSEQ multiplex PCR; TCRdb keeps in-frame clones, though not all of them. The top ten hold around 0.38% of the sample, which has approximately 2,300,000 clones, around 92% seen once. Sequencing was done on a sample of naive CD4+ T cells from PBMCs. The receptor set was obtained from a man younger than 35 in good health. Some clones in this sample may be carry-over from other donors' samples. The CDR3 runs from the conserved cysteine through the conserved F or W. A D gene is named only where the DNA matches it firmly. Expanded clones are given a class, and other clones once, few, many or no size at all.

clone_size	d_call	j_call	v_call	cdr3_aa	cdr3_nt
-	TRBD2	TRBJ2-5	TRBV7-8	CASSPRLAGFMETQYF	TGTGCCAGCAGCCCGCGACTAGCTGGTTTTATGGAGACCCAGTACTTC
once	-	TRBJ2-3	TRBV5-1	CASSFSMRAGTYSDTQYF	TGCGCCAGCAGCTTTAGTATGAGGGCAGGGACTTACTCAGATACGCAGTATTTT
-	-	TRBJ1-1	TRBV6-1	CASSGQGDTEAFF	TGTGCCAGCAGTGGGCAAGGGGACACTGAAGCTTTCTTT
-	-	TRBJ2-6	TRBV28	CASSLYLAGANVLTF	TGTGCCAGCAGTTTATATCTGGCTGGGGCCAACGTCCTGACTTTC
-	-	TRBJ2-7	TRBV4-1	CASSRGPSRAYEQYF	TGCGCCAGCAGTCGAGGGCCCTCCCGGGCCTACGAGCAGTACTTC
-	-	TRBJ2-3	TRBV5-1	CASSPRGFPTDTQYF	TGCGCCAGCAGCCCAAGGGGGTTCCCCACAGATACGCAGTATTTT
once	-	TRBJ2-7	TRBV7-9	CASSFNRRGTYEQYF	TGTGCCAGCAGCTTTAATAGGCGTGGGACCTACGAGCAGTACTTC
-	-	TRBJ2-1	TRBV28	CASSLSDPAGYNEQFF	TGTGCCAGCAGTTTATCGGACCCGGCGGGTTACAATGAGCAGTTCTTC
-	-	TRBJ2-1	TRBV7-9	CASSGRVETNSYNEQFF	TGTGCCAGCAGCGGCCGTGTAGAGACAAACTCCTACAATGAGCAGTTCTTC
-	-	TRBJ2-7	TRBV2	CASTPMGGPYEQYF	TGTGCCAGCACCCCCATGGGAGGCCCCTACGAGCAGTACTTC
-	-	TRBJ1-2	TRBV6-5	CASTLAGANNYGYTF	TGTGCCAGCACCCTGGCAGGGGCCAACAACTATGGCTACACCTTC
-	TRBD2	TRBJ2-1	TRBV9	CASSVAGLAIHEQFF	TGTGCCAGCAGCGTAGCGGGACTAGCGATCCATGAGCAGTTCTTC
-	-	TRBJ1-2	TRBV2	CASSEAWDMALLSYTF	TGTGCCAGCAGTGAAGCGTGGGACATGGCCCTTCTTTCCTACACCTTC
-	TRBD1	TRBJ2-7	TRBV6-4	CASSAGTGPYEQYF	TGTGCCAGCAGTGCCGGGACAGGGCCCTACGAGCAGTACTTC
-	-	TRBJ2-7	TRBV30	CAWRGSRGSYEQYF	TGTGCCTGGAGGGGCTCGAGGGGATCCTACGAGCAGTACTTC
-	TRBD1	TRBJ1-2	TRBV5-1	CASTYGGQGTYGYTF	TGCGCCAGCACCTATGGCGGACAGGGTACCTATGGCTACACCTTC